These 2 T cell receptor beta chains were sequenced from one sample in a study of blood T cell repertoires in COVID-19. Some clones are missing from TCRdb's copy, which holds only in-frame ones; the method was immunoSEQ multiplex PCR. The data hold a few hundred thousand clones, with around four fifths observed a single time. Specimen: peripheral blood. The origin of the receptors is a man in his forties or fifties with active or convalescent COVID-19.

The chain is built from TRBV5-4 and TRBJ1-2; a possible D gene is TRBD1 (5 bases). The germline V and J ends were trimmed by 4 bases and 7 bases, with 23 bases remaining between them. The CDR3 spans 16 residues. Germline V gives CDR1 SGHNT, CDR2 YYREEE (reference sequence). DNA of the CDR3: TGTGCCAGCAGCCCGGCCCGGCAGGGAGGACATCGTGGCTACACCTTC. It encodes CASSPARQGGHRGYTF. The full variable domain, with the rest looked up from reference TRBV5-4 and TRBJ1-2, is ETGVTQSPTHLIKTRGQQVTLRCSSQSGHNTVSWYQQALGQGPQFIFQYYREEENGRGNFPPRFSGLQFPNYSSELNVNALELDDSALYLCASSPARQGGHRGYTFGSGTRLTVV.

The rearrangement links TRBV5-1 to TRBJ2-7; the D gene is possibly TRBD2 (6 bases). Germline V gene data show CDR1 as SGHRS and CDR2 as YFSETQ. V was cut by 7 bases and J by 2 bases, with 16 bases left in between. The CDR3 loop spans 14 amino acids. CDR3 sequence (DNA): TGCGCCAGCCGGCGGGACGGCGGCCCCTACGAGCAGTACTTC. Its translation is CASRRDGGPYEQYF.